The clone carrying this TCR beta chain occurred a few times. The antigen is unknown. Here immunoSEQ multiplex PCR was the method, and the copy in TCRdb shows in-frame clones only, minus some. The repertoire has around 310,000 clones, about 80% of them found once; the top ten carry roughly 6.3%. The data are from a study of cytotoxic CD8 clonotypes in ibrutinib-treated CLL. Study information: Partial response was seen in about 25 patients and complete response in 2; after median roughly six years, approximately 14 stayed remitted, around 12 progressed.

V was shortened by 1 base and J by 0 bases, with 15 bases between the two germline ends. The CDR3 is 17 residues long. Germline values: CDR1 SGHNT, CDR2 YYREEE (reference sequence). Study-wide findings and caveats: Starting clonality was above that of age-matched healthy donors and tracked circulating CD8+ T-cell counts. Treatment left the uncommon public clonotypes either contracted or stable in frequency. The clonality went up when patients responded to ibrutinib and dropped back toward baseline at progression.

The clonotype originates from a human donor with chronic lymphocytic leukemia. The sequences come from PBMCs, collected before ibrutinib treatment. The chain is built from TRBV5-4 and TRBJ2-3; possible D gene TRBD1, 5 bases. The CDR3, as DNA: TGTGCCAGCAGCTTGCGGTTCGACAGACCTAGCACAGATACGCAGTATTTT. This sequence encodes CASSLRFDRPSTDTQYF.